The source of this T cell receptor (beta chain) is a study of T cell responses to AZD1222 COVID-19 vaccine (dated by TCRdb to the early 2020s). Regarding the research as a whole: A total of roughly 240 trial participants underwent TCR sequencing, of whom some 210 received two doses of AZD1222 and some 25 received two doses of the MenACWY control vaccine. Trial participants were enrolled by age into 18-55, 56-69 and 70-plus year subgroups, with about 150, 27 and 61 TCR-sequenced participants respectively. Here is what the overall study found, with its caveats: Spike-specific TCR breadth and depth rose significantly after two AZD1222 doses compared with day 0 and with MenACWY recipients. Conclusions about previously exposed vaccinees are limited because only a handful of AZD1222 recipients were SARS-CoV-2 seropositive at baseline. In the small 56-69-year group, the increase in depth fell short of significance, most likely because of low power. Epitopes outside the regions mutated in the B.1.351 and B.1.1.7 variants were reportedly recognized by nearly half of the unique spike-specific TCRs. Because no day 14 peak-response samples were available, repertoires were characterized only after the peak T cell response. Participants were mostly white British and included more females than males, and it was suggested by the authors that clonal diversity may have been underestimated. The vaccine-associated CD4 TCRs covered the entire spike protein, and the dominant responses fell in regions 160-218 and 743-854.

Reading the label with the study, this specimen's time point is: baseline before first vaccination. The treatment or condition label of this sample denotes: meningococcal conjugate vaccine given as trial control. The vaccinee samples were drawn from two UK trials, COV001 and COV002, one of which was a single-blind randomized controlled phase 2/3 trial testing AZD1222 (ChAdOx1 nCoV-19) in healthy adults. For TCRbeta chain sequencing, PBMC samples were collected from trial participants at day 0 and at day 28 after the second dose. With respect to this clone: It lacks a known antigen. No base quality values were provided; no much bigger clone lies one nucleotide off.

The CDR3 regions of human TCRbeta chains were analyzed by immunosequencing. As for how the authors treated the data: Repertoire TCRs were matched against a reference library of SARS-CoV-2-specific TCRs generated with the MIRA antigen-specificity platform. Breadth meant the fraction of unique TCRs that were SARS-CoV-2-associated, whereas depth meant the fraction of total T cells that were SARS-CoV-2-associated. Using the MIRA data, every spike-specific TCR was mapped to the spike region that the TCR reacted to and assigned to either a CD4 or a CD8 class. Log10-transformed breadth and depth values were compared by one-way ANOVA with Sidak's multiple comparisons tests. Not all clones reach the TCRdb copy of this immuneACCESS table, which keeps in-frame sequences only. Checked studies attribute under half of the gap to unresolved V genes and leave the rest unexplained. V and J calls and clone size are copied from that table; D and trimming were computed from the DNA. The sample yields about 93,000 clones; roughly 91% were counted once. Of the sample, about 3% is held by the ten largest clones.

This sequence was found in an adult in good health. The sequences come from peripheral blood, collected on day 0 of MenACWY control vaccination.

The nucleotides read TGTGCCTGGAGAAGTTACAGGGTAAAGGATAACTATGGCTACACCTTC. Its translation reads: CAWRSYRVKDNYGYTF. The V gene is TRBV30 and the J gene is TRBJ1-2; TRBD1 is perhaps the D gene, given 6 matching bases. V loses 3 bases, J loses 1 base, and the germline ends lie 18 bases apart. The CDR3 runs 16 amino acids, cysteine and phenylalanine included. Solely the CDR3 DNA is kept, with 48 bases framed from the first base. The germline V gene (reference sequence) sets CDR1 to GTSNPN and CDR2 to SVGIG.